This TCR beta chain was identified during a study of T cell repertoires in cytomegalovirus infection. Turning to the study itself: Recently described HLA-C-restricted plus well-studied HLA-B-restricted CMV epitopes were used. CMV infection together with matching HLA type was indicated by public TCR beta signatures.

V gave up 4 bases and J gave up 0 bases, with 11 bases separating them. CDR3 length equals 14 residues. Germline V CDR1 and CDR2: SQVTM, ANQGSEA. Study-wide results and limits: The cumulative frequency of public TCR beta families identified carriers of CMV plus the relevant HLA. HLA-C-restricted CMV-specific TCR beta clonotypes prevailed in the ex vivo response.

TCRdb re-called the reads through MiXCR, storing one row per CDR3 protein. This sample has 680,000 or so distinct CDR3 sequences, with 30% to 40% found just once. On this clonotype: The antigen remains undetermined.

The specimen comprised cultured PBMCs, sampled from culture after CMV antigen stimulation. The rearrangement uses TRBV29-1 and TRBJ2-3; D is ambiguous. This receptor was taken from a human donor in good health (CMV status not recorded). Some clones in this sample may be carry-over from other donors' samples. CDR3 in DNA: TGCAGCGTTGTGGGCGGATCTAGCACAGATACGCAGTATTTT. Translation gives CSVVGGSSTDTQYF.